This TCR beta chain emerged from a study of T cells in Graves' hyperthyroidism and ophthalmopathy. Amplification targeted TCR beta CDR3 regions from RNA transcripts. In the first-round RT-PCR of the TCR CDR3, the HTBI primer set was used. From the multiplex PCR reads, TCRdb called clonotypes with MiXCR, one entry per CDR3 protein. In the table there are approximately 360,000 distinct CDR3 sequences, approximately 15% of which are singletons. Only a few counts were recorded for this clonotype. The source material was blood. The clonotype comes from a woman between 18 and 30 years old with Graves' hyperthyroidism that later progressed to Graves' ophthalmopathy.

The CDR3 nucleotides are TGTGCCAGCAGCCTCGGGACAGGAGGCTATGGCTACACCTTC. Encoded protein: CASSLGTGGYGYTF. The V gene is TRBV16, the J gene TRBJ1-2, with TRBD1 identical over 8 bases. The CDR3 spans 14 residues. Trimming at V came to 4 bases and at J to 4 bases, leaving 5 bases not matched to a gene. Looked up from germline, CDR1 is KGHSY and CDR2 is FQNENV.